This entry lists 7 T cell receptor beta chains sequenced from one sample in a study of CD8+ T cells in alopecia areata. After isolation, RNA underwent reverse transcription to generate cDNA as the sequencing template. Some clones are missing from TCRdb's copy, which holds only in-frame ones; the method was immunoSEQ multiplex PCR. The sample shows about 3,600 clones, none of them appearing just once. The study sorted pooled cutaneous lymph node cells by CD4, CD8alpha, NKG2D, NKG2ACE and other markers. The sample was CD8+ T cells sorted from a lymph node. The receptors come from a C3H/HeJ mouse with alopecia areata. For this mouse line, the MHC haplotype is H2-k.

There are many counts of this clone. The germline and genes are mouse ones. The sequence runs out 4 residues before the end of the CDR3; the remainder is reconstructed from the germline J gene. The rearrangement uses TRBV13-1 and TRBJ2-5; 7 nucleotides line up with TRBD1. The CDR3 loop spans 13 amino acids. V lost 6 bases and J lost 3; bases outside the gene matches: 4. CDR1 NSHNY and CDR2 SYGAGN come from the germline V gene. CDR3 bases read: TGTGCCAGCAAACAGACAGGGCAAGAC. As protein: CASKQTGQD. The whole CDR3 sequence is CASKQTGQDTQYF.

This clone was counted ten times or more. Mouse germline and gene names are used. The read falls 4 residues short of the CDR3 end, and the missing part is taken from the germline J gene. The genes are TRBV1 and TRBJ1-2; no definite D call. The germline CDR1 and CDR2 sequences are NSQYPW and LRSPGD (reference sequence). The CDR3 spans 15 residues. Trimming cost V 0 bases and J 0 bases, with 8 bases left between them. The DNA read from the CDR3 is TGCACCTGCAGTGCAGATACAACAACAAACTCC. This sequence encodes CTCSADTTTNS. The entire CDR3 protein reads CTCSADTTTNSDYTF.

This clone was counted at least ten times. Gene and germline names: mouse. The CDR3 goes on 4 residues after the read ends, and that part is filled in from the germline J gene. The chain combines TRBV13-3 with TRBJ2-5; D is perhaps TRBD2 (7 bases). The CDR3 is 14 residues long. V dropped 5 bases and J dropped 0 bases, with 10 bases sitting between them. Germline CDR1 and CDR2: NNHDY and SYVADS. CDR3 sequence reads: CASRGGVNQDTQYF. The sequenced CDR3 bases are TGTGCCAGCAGGGGGGGCGTTAACCAAGAC. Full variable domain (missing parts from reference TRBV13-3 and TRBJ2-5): EAAVTQSPRSKVAVTGGKVTLSCHQTNNHDYMYWYRQDTGHGLRLIHYSYVADSTEKGDIPDGYKASRPSQENFSLILELASLSQTAVYFCASRGGVNQDTQYFGPGTRLLVL.

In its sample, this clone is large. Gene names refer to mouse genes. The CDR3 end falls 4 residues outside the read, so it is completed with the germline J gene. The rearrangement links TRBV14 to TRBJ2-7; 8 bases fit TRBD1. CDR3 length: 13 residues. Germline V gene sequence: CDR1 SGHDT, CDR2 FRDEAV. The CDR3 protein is CASSPGQAYEQYF. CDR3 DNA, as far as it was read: TGTGCCAGCAGTCCGGGACAGGCGTAT.

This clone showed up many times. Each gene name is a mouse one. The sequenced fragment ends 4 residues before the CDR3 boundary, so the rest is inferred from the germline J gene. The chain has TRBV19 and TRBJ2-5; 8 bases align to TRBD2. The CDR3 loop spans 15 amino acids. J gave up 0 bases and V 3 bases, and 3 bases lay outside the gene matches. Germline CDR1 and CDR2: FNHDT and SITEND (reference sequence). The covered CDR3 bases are TGTGCCAGCAGTAATCACTGGGGGAACCAAGAC. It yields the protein CASSNHWGNQD. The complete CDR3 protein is CASSNHWGNQDTQYF.

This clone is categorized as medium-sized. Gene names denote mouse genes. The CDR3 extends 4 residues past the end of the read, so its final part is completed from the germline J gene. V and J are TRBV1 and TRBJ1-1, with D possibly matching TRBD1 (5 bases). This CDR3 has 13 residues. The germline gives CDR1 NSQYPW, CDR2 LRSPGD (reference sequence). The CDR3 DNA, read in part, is TGCACCTGCAGTGCAGATCAGGGTATA. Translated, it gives CTCSADQGI. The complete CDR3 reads CTCSADQGIEVFF.

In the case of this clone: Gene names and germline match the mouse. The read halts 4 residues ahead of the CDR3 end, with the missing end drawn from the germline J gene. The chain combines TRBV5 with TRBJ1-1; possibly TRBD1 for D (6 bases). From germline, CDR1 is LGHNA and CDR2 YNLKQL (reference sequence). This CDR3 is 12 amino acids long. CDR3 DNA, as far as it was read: TGTGCCAGCAGCCAGGGGACAACA. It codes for CASSQGTT. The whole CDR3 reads CASSQGTTEVFF.